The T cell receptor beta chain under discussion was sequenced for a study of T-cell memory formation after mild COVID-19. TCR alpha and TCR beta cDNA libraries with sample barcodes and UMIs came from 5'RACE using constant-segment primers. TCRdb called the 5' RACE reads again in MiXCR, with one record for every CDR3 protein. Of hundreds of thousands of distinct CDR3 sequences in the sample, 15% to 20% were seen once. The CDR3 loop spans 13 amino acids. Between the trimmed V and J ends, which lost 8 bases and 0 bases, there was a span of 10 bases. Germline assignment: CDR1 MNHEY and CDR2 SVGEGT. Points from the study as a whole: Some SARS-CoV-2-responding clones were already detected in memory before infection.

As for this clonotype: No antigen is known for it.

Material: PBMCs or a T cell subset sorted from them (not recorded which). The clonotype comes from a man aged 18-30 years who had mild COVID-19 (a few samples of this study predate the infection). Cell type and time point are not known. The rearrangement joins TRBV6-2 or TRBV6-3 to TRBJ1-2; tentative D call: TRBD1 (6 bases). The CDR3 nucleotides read TGTGCCAGCGGACAGATTACTAACTATGGCTACACCTTC. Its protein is CASGQITNYGYTF.